Presented here are 26 T cell receptor beta chains from one specimen sequenced in a study of blood T cell repertoires in COVID-19 (dated by TCRdb to the early 2020s). Libraries came from the immunoSEQ multiplex PCR assay. TCRdb mirrors the immuneACCESS table, restricted to in-frame sequences. Some clones are absent from its copies; in checked studies, under half trace to an unresolved V gene, and the reason for the others is unknown. Across this sample there are approximately 140,000 clones, with 85% to 90% seen only once. The ten largest clones add up to more than 4% of the sample. The sample consisted of peripheral blood. The source is a woman in her thirties or forties with acute or convalescent COVID-19.

The V and J genes are TRBV18 and TRBJ1-4, with TRBD1 matching over 7 bases. J was trimmed by 0 bases and V by 4 bases; bases with no gene match: 14. The germline gives CDR1 KGHSH, CDR2 LQKENI. CDR3 size: 19 residues. The CDR3 DNA is TGTGCCAGCTCACTGTCCGGGACAGTTAACTCGGCAACTAATGAAAAACTGTTTTTT. This encodes CASSLSGTVNSATNEKLFF.

This clone was seen just once. This chain links TRBV12-3 or TRBV12-4 with TRBJ1-2, with D maybe TRBD1 (5 bases). V lost 3 bases to trimming and J lost 4 bases, with 9 bases between them. The CDR3 is 13 amino acids. This CDR3 is CASSLIGAYGYTF. The DNA for the CDR3 is TGTGCCAGCAGTTTGATAGGGGCCTATGGCTACACCTTC.

The chain recombines TRBV5-1 with TRBJ1-2; D may be TRBD1 (6 bases). The CDR3 has 12 amino acids. V lost 0 bases and J 8 bases, leaving 8 bases between the germline ends. The V gene's germline CDR1 is SGHRS and CDR2 YFSETQ. This chain's CDR3 is CASSLAGEGYTF. In DNA, the CDR3 is TGCGCCAGCAGCTTGGCAGGGGAGGGCTACACCTTC.

This chain connects TRBV10-2 to TRBJ1-4; no clear D gene. V lost 3 bases and J lost 0, with 5 bases in between. This CDR3 comprises 14 residues. CDR1 and CDR2 (germline): WSHSY, SAAADI. DNA of the CDR3: TGCGCCAGCAGTGACACAGCAACTAATGAAAAACTGTTTTTT. This sequence encodes CASSDTATNEKLFF.

The chain uses TRBV10-3 and TRBJ2-2; TRBD1 agrees at 11 bases. Looked up from germline, CDR1 is ENHRY and CDR2 is SYGVKD. Unmatched junction bases numbered 10, after V lost 4 bases and J lost 3 bases. The length of the CDR3 is 18 residues. CDR3 coding DNA: TGTGCCATCAGTGGATGGACAGGGGGCCGACCGGACACCGGGGAGCTGTTTTTT. It is translated as CAISGWTGGRPDTGELFF.

The V and J genes are TRBV10-3 and TRBJ1-1, with 7 bases aligning to TRBD1. Germline V lookup: CDR1 ENHRY, CDR2 SYGVKD. This CDR3 region has 14 residues. With 4 bases clipped from V and 2 bases from J, the junction kept 4 bases outside the gene matches. Here the CDR3 reads CAISVGQKNTEAFF. The CDR3, as DNA: TGTGCCATCAGTGTGGGACAGAAAAACACTGAAGCTTTCTTT.

The rearrangement joins TRBV7-2 to TRBJ2-2; the D gene is possibly TRBD1 (6 bases). Germline V gene sequence: CDR1 SGHTA, CDR2 FQGNSA. CDR3 length: 17 amino acids. Trimming took off 5 bases at V and 6 bases at J, with 22 bases between the two ends. DNA for the CDR3: TGTGCCAGCAGCCAATACGGACAGATCCTAAGCGCCGGGGAGCTGTTTTTT. Translated, it gives CASSQYGQILSAGELFF.

The chain combines TRBV6-6 with TRBJ1-6, with D uncertain. Per the germline V gene, CDR1 is MNHNY and CDR2 is SVGAGI (reference sequence). Trimming removed 3 bases from V and 7 bases from J, with 7 bases in between. This CDR3 has 13 residues. The CDR3 nucleotides are TGTGCCAGCAGTTATGTCCGGAATTCACCCCTCCACTTT. Amino acids: CASSYVRNSPLHF.

This sequence joins TRBV7-2 and TRBJ1-1, with D perhaps TRBD1 (5 bases). The CDR3 sequence is 14 residues long. V was shortened by 5 bases and J by 4 bases, with 14 bases between the two germline ends. Looked up from germline, CDR1 is SGHTA and CDR2 is FQGNSA. CDR3 DNA: TGTGCCAGCAGCCTAGGGTGGAGGGGCACTGAAGCTTTCTTT. The encoded protein is CASSLGWRGTEAFF.

The chain joins TRBV7-8 to TRBJ2-7, with 10 bases fitting TRBD2. V gave up 6 bases and J gave up 4 bases; unmatched junction bases: 3. CDR3 size: 13 residues. Germline V CDR1 and CDR2: SGHVS, FQNEAQ. CDR3 sequence reads: CASRLAGTYEQYF. DNA for the CDR3: TGTGCCAGCAGACTAGCGGGGACATACGAGCAGTACTTC.

This clone has only one observation. The V and J genes are TRBV10-3 and TRBJ2-2; 9 positions agree with TRBD1. V shed 11 bases and J 4 bases; nucleotides not matched to a gene: 8. Per the germline V gene, CDR1 is ENHRY and CDR2 is SYGVKD. The CDR3 has 14 residues. The CDR3 spells CAVTRQGGTGELFF. The CDR3 coding sequence is TGTGCCGTCACTCGACAGGGGGGCACCGGGGAGCTGTTTTTT.

The chain carries TRBV5-1 and TRBJ2-2; 7 bases are shared with TRBD2. CDR1 is SGHRS, CDR2 YFSETQ, per germline. CDR3 length: 16 residues. The V gene end was trimmed by 0 bases and the J gene end by 4 bases; junction bases not matched to a gene: 6. In DNA form, the CDR3 reads TGCGCCAGCAGCTTGGCGGTCTCGGGAGGCACCGGGGAGCTGTTTTTT. Its translation: CASSLAVSGGTGELFF.

V and J are TRBV5-4 and TRBJ2-2, with TRBD2 matching over 10 bases. Germline CDR1 reads SGHNT; CDR2 reads YYREEE (reference sequence). With 2 bases clipped from V and 6 bases from J, the junction kept 7 bases outside the gene matches. The CDR3 consists of 16 residues. CDR3 protein: CASSLSAGGQAGELFF. DNA for the CDR3: TGTGCCAGCAGCTTATCAGCGGGGGGGCAGGCCGGGGAGCTGTTTTTT.

This sequence joins TRBV2 and TRBJ2-2; a weak D match, TRBD2 (6 bases). The CDR3 consists of 14 residues. V lost 2 bases, J lost 7 bases, and 11 bases lay in between. Germline V CDR1 and CDR2: SNHLY, FYNNEI. In DNA, the CDR3 is TGTGCCAGCAGTGAACCCTGGGGAGGCGGGGAGCTGTTTTTT. Translating it yields CASSEPWGGGELFF.

The chain is built from TRBV7-2 and TRBJ2-1, with 9 bases fitting TRBD1. There are 15 residues in the CDR3. Germline V CDR1 and CDR2: SGHTA, FQGNSA. The trim removed 3 bases at V and 7 bases at J, leaving 7 bases unmatched. CDR3 protein: CASSFGTGTGNEQFF. In nucleotides, the CDR3 is TGTGCCAGCAGCTTCGGGACAGGGACAGGGAATGAGCAGTTCTTC.

CDR3 in DNA: TGTGCCAGCAGTACCCGGGGGGCTACTTATGAAAAACTGTTTTTT. Translating it yields CASSTRGATYEKLFF. The chain is built from TRBV27 and TRBJ1-4; possibly TRBD1 for D (6 bases). CDR3 length: 15 amino acids. V was pared by 5 bases and J by 6 bases, with 16 bases between. The germline gives CDR1 MNHEY, CDR2 SMNVEV (reference sequence). Full variable domain (remainder filled in from reference TRBV27 and TRBJ1-4): EAQVTQNPRYLITVTGKKLTVTCSQNMNHEYMSWYRQDPGLGLRQIYYSMNVEVTDKGDVPEGYKVSRKEKRNFPLILESPSPNQTSLYFCASSTRGATYEKLFFGSGTQLSVL.

V and J are TRBV3-1 (or the pseudogene TRBV3-2) and TRBJ2-2, with D tentatively TRBD2 (5 bases). The CDR3 runs 14 residues. CDR1 and CDR2 (germline): LGHDT, YNNKEL (reference sequence). Trimming left V 8 bases short and J 0 bases short, with 10 bases between. The CDR3 region is CASLTRANTGELFF. The CDR3 DNA reads as TGTGCCAGCCTAACTAGGGCGAACACCGGGGAGCTGTTTTTT.

The chain uses TRBV19 and TRBJ2-5; 9 positions match TRBD2. With V trimmed by 4 bases and J by 4 bases, 10 bases remained unmatched. This CDR3 has 16 amino acids. Germline CDR1 LNHDA, CDR2 SQIVND (reference sequence). DNA of the CDR3: TGTGCCAGTAGTAGGGGTAGCGGGAGAGTGATAGAGACCCAGTACTTC. Translation gives CASSRGSGRVIETQYF.

The V gene is TRBV7-9, the J gene TRBJ1-2; TRBD1 matches 10 bases. This CDR3 region has 13 residues. With V trimmed by 4 bases and J by 8 bases, 4 bases remained unmatched. The germline V gene encodes CDR1 SEHNR and CDR2 FQNEAQ (reference sequence). Here the CDR3 reads CASSYQTGGGYTF. In nucleotides, the CDR3 is TGTGCCAGCAGCTACCAGACAGGGGGCGGCTACACCTTC.

The gene calls are TRBV9 and TRBJ1-6; D gene ambiguous. Germline CDR1 reads SGDLS; CDR2 reads YYNGEE. The CDR3 spans 14 residues. V lost 0 bases and J 7 bases, leaving 8 bases between the germline ends. CDR3 coding DNA: TGTGCCAGCAGCGTAGACAGATTAAATTCACCCCTCCACTTT. Encoded protein: CASSVDRLNSPLHF.

CDR3 bases: TGCGCCAGCAGCCAGTGGCGGATGGAGACCCAGTACTTC. Its translation: CASSQWRMETQYF. This chain connects TRBV4-1 to TRBJ2-5; D unclear. Looked up from germline, CDR1 is MGHRA and CDR2 is YSYEKL. The CDR3 runs to 13 residues. Trimming pared 3 bases from V and 5 bases from J, leaving 10 bases between.

V gene TRBV3-1 (or the pseudogene TRBV3-2) combines with J gene TRBJ2-5; possible D gene TRBD2, 5 bases. The germline gives CDR1 LGHDT, CDR2 YNNKEL (reference sequence). The CDR3 runs 15 residues. The ends were cut back, 7 bases at V and 10 bases at J, with 25 bases in the middle. The CDR3 loop is CASTARLALGMVQYF. In DNA, the CDR3 is TGTGCCAGCACGGCCCGACTTGCCCTCGGGATGGTCCAGTACTTC.

Turning to this clone: One junction end does not reproduce the germline sequence, and a read error may be involved. This chain joins TRBV19 and TRBJ1-2; D ambiguous. The CDR3 covers 14 residues. The germline gives CDR1 LNHDA, CDR2 SQIVND (reference sequence). CDR3 in DNA: TGTGCCAGTAGTTTAGAGTCAGTAAACTATGGCTACACCTTC. Translating gives CASSLESVNYGYTF. Full variable domain (remainder filled in from reference TRBV19 and TRBJ1-2): DGGITQSPKYLFRKEGQNVTLSCEQNLNHDAMYWYRQDPGQGLRLIYYSQIVNDFQKGDIAEGYSVSREKKESFPLTVTSAQKNPTAFYLCASSLESVNYGYTFGSGTRLTVV.

The chain uses TRBV13 and TRBJ1-3, with a tentative D call TRBD1 (5 bases). CDR1 and CDR2 (germline): PRHDT, FYEKMQ (reference sequence). CDR3 length equals 13 residues. Trimming took 5 bases from V and 3 from J, leaving 8 bases between them. CDR3 DNA sequence: TGTGCCAGCAGCACGACAGATGGAAACACCATATATTTT. Its translation is CASSTTDGNTIYF.

The rearrangement links TRBV5-4 to TRBJ2-3, with D possibly matching TRBD2 (6 bases). Germline V gene lookup returns CDR1 SGHNT and CDR2 YYREEE (reference sequence). CDR3 length: 15 amino acids. Trimming removed 1 base from V and 0 bases from J, with 9 bases in between. CDR3 bases: TGTGCCAGCAGCTTGAGGGACTCCAGCACAGATACGCAGTATTTT. This encodes CASSLRDSSTDTQYF.

This sequence joins TRBV7-9 and TRBJ1-3; 8 positions agree with TRBD1. After removal of 4 bases from V and 7 bases from J, the junction contained 15 bases not matched to a gene. The CDR3 runs 17 residues. Per the germline V gene, CDR1 is SEHNR and CDR2 is FQNEAQ (reference sequence). CDR3 nucleotide sequence: TGTGCCAGCAGCTCAAAAAAAGAGGACAGGGTAGGGAACACCATATATTTT. This gives the protein CASSSKKEDRVGNTIYF.